The table lists the clone carrying this T cell receptor beta chain with a few counts. Its antigen remains unknown. V was clipped by 3 bases and J by 4 bases; unmatched bases: 4. Germline CDR1 is DFQATT and CDR2 is SNEGSKA (reference sequence). The CDR3 extends over 14 amino acids. Via MiXCR, TCRdb re-called the 5' RACE reads, giving one row per CDR3 protein. The sample yields 700,000 to 1,000,000 distinct CDR3 sequences, roughly 12% seen once. These data belong to a study of CD8 T cells in ankylosing spondylitis. Broader study findings: A motif in TCR beta, a set of seven to nine highly homologous variants, appeared characteristic of ankylosing spondylitis blood.

This rearrangement joins TRBV20-1 to TRBJ1-2; 11 bases fit TRBD1. This TCR came from a male donor with ankylosing spondylitis. Sequencing was performed on blood, either unsorted or a sorted T cell fraction (not recorded which). The CDR3 here is CSARRTGGVYGYTF. For the CDR3, the DNA is TGCAGTGCTAGGAGGACAGGGGGCGTCTATGGCTACACCTTC.